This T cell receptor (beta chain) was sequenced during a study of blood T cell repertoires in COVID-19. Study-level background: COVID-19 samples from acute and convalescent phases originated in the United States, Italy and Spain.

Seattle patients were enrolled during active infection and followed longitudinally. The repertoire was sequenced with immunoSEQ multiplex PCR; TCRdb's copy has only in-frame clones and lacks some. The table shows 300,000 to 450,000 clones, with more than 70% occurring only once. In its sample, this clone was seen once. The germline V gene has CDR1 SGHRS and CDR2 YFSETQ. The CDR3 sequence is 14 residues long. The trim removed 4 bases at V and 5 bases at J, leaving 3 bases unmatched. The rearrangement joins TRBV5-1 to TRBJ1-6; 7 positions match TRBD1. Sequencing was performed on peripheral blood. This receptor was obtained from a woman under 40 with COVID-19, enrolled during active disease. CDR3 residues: CASSPGTDNSPLHF. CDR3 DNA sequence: TGCGCCAGCAGCCCCGGGACAGATAATTCACCCCTCCACTTT.